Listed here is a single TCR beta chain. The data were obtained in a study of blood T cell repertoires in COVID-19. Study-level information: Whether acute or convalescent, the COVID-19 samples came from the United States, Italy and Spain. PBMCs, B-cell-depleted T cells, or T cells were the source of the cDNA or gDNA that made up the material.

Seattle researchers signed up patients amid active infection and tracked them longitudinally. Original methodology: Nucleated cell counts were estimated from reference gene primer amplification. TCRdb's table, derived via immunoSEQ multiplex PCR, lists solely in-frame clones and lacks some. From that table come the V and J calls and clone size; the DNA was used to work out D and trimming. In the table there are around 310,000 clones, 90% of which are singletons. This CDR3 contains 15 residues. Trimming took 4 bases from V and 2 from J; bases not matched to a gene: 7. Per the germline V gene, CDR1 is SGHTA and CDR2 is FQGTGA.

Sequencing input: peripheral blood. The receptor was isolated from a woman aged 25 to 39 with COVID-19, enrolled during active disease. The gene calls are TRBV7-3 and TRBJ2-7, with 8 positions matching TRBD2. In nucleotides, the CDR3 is TGTGCCAGCAGCTGGGCGAGCGGGAGTGCCTACGAGCAGTACTTC. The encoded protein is CASSWASGSAYEQYF. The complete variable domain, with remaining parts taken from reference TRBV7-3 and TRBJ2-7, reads GAGVSQTPSNKVTEKGKYVELRCDPISGHTALYWYRQSLGQGPEFLIYFQGTGAADDSGLPNDRFFAVRPEGSVSTLKIQRTERGDSAVYLCASSWASGSAYEQYFGPGTRLTVT.